The rows below give T cell receptor beta chains drawn from one sample of a study of T-cell reconstitution after alpha-beta-depleted transplantation in children. TCRdb reprocessed the PCR reads via MiXCR and lists one record per CDR3 protein. Counted here are hundreds of thousands of distinct CDR3 sequences, about 9.5% occurring once; the ten biggest clones make up roughly 6.2%. Sequencing was performed on PBMCs from the stem cell graft donor, taken from the stem cell graft. Receptors originate from a human donor who donated a stem cell graft to a child with acute lymphoblastic leukemia. CDR3s include the opening cysteine and the closing phenylalanine or tryptophan. D genes are given only for firm matches. Where a row states a size, it is once, few, many or the class of an expanded clone; other rows omit it.

J | V | D | size | DNA | CDR3
TRBJ2-1 | TRBV4-3 | TRBD2 | many | TGCGCCAGCAGCCCAAGGGGACTAGTTGAGGATGAGCAGTTCTTC | CASSPRGLVEDEQFF
TRBJ2-7 | TRBV7-2 | - | few | TGTGCCAGCAGCCCTATATCCGTCTCCTACGAGCAGTACTTC | CASSPISVSYEQYF
TRBJ1-2 | TRBV3-1 | - | few | TGTGCCAGCAGCCAAGATTTACGGAGACCAACCAACTATGGCTACACCTTC | CASSQDLRRPTNYGYTF
TRBJ2-2 | TRBV4-2 | - | many | TGTGCCAGCAGCCAAGAGACAGCCACCGGGGAGCTGTTTTTT | CASSQETATGELFF
TRBJ2-1 | TRBV27 | - | - | TGTGCCAGCAGTTTAATAACGTCGTCCGATGAGTTCTTC | CASSLITSSDEFF
TRBJ1-6 | TRBV5-1 | TRBD1 | many | TGCGCCAGCAGCCTTGACAGGGATACTTCACCCCTCCACTTT | CASSLDRDTSPLHF
TRBJ1-1 | TRBV7-9 | TRBD1 | many | TGTGCCAGCAGCGGCAAGACAGGGCCAGGGAACACTGAAGCTTTCTTT | CASSGKTGPGNTEAFF
TRBJ1-5 | TRBV7-9 | - | many | TGTGCCAGCAGCGCATACGGGGGAGGTCAGCCCCAGCATTTT | CASSAYGGGQPQHF
TRBJ2-5 | TRBV4-3 | TRBD2 | - | TGCGCCAGCAGCCAAGCCCTCCCCGGGGGGGCCCTTTCGGAGACCCAGTACTTC | CASSQALPGGALSETQYF
TRBJ2-7 | TRBV30 | - | - | TGTGCCTGGAGCCGCGTCGACAGATTGTACGAGCAGTACTTC | CAWSRVDRLYEQYF
TRBJ2-7 | TRBV29-1 | TRBD1 | many | TGCAGCGTTGATAATCAGGGGGCGCTGGGCGAGCAGTACTTC | CSVDNQGALGEQYF
TRBJ2-7 | TRBV7-7 | TRBD2 | many | TGTGCCAGCAGCTCCGACGGGAGGGTGCAGTACTTC | CASSSDGRVQYF
TRBJ1-1 | TRBV27 | TRBD1 | many | TGTGCCAGCAGTCCCCGGACAGGGACGTACACTGAAGCTTTCTTT | CASSPRTGTYTEAFF
TRBJ1-2 | TRBV5-5 | TRBD1 | few | TGTGCCAGCAGCCCCGGGACAGGAGGAAGCTACACCTTC | CASSPGTGGSYTF
TRBJ2-1 | TRBV3-1 | - | - | TGTGCCAGCAGATCTAGCATGAGCTCCTACAATGAGCAGTTCTTC | CASRSSMSSYNEQFF
TRBJ2-7 | TRBV5-1 | TRBD1 | many | TGCGCCAGCAGCTTTAAGGGGACAGGGGCCTACGAGCAGTACTTC | CASSFKGTGAYEQYF
TRBJ1-4 | TRBV6-5 | - | many | TGTGCCAGCAGTTACGGGCAGGGTTGGGAAAAACTGTTTTTT | CASSYGQGWEKLFF
TRBJ2-5 | TRBV5-1 | TRBD1 | - | TGCGCCAGCAGCTTGGATACAGGGGGCGAGGAGACCCAGTACTTC | CASSLDTGGEETQYF
TRBJ1-2 | TRBV2 | TRBD1 | many | TGTGCCAGCACGGACAGGGACGTTGGCTACACCTTC | CASTDRDVGYTF
TRBJ1-1 | TRBV6-5 | TRBD1 | many | TGTGCCAGCAGTTACGGGACAGGGGGCACTGAAGCTTTCTTT | CASSYGTGGTEAFF
TRBJ2-1 | TRBV4-1 | - | few | TGCGCCAGCAGCCAACGGCTAGACTACAATGAGCAGTTCTTC | CASSQRLDYNEQFF
TRBJ1-1 | TRBV5-1 | TRBD1 | many | TGCGCCAGCAGCATAGCCGGGACAGCCAACACTGAAGCTTTCTTT | CASSIAGTANTEAFF
TRBJ2-7 | TRBV20-1 | TRBD1 | - | TGCAGTGCTAGTTCCGGGACAGGGCTGAGGTCGGGAGAGCAGTACTTC | CSASSGTGLRSGEQYF
TRBJ2-7 | TRBV7-2 | - | - | TGTGCCAGCAGCCCAAACCCTCTGGGGACCTACGAGCAGTACTTC | CASSPNPLGTYEQYF
TRBJ1-1 | TRBV6-5 | TRBD1 | many | TGTGCCAGCAGTTCCAGGACAGGGGACACTGAAGCTTTCTTT | CASSSRTGDTEAFF
TRBJ2-2 | TRBV10-3 | - | few | TGTGCCATCAGTGACTCCGGCGGGTTCGCGAACACCGGGGAGCTGTTTTTT | CAISDSGGFANTGELFF
TRBJ2-2 | TRBV10-3 | TRBD1 | - | TGTGCCATCAGCGACAGGGAGAACACCGGGGAGCTGTTTTTT | CAISDRENTGELFF
TRBJ2-2 | TRBV12-3/TRBV12-4 | TRBD1 | many | TGTGCCAGCAGTCAGAGACAGGGATCCCGGGAGCTGTTTTTT | CASSQRQGSRELFF
TRBJ1-4 | TRBV6-2/TRBV6-3 | - | - | TGTGCCAGCGGGACGGGGTCAACTAATGAAAAACTGTTTTTT | CASGTGSTNEKLFF
TRBJ2-3 | TRBV20-1 | TRBD2 | many | TGCAGTGCTAGTCACCGACTAGCGGCCATGGCAGATACGCAGTATTTT | CSASHRLAAMADTQYF
TRBJ2-5 | TRBV3-1 | TRBD1 | many | TGTGCCAGCAGCCAAACAGGGGAAGAGACCCAGTACTTC | CASSQTGEETQYF
TRBJ2-7 | TRBV7-9 | TRBD2 | few | TGTGCCAGCAGCCGGCTAGCGGGGGGCTCCTACGAGCAGTACTTC | CASSRLAGGSYEQYF
TRBJ1-1 | TRBV19 | - | few | TGTGCCAGTAGTATCTTGAGGGGAACTGAAGCTTTCTTT | CASSILRGTEAFF
TRBJ2-1 | TRBV18 | TRBD2 | few | TGTGCCGCGCGGGGGGGCGAAGACAATGAGCAGTTCTTC | CAARGGEDNEQFF
TRBJ2-7 | TRBV18 | - | - | TGTGCCAGCTCACCAAGCCAGGAGAGCTCCTACGAGCAGTACTTC | CASSPSQESSYEQYF
TRBJ1-3 | TRBV6-4 | - | few | TGTGCCAGCAGTGACGGCCCCTCTGGAAACACCATATATTTT | CASSDGPSGNTIYF
TRBJ2-3 | TRBV6-1 | - | - | TGTGCCAGCGCCGATAGAGACGGCACAGATACGCAGTATTTT | CASADRDGTDTQYF
TRBJ2-2 | TRBV20-1 | - | many | TGCAGTGCTAGAGAGGGTGGGCGCAACACCGGGGAGCTGTTTTTT | CSAREGGRNTGELFF
TRBJ2-1 | TRBV18 | - | - | TGTGCCAGCTCACCACTGTGGAGCTCCTACAATGAGCAGTTCTTC | CASSPLWSSYNEQFF
TRBJ1-6 | TRBV27 | - | few | TGTGCCAGCAGTTTAGTACAGAGAAATTCACCCCTCCACTTT | CASSLVQRNSPLHF
TRBJ1-2 | TRBV19 | - | - | TGTGCCACCGATCAGCAGGGCTACACCTTC | CATDQQGYTF
TRBJ2-1 | TRBV5-4 | TRBD2 | many | TGTGCCAGCAGCTTGGGGTGGCCGGGACTAGCGGCCCTCTCCTACAATGAGCAGTTCTTC | CASSLGWPGLAALSYNEQFF
TRBJ1-2 | TRBV4-3 | - | many | TGCGCCAGCAGAAAGACAAGGGACCGAAACTATGGCTACACCTTC | CASRKTRDRNYGYTF
TRBJ2-7 | TRBV5-1 | - | many | TGCGCCAGCAGCGCCTCCATCGGGACCGATGCTATGTACGAGCAGTACTTC | CASSASIGTDAMYEQYF
TRBJ1-2 | TRBV25-1 | - | many | TGTGCCAGCGCCCTGGGGGGAGCCTATGGCTACACCTTC | CASALGGAYGYTF
TRBJ2-2 | TRBV4-2 | TRBD1 | few | TGTGCCAGCAGCCCAAAAACGGATGGCAGGGGGCTCAACACCGGGGAGCTGTTTTTT | CASSPKTDGRGLNTGELFF
TRBJ2-5 | TRBV6-2/TRBV6-3 | TRBD2 | many | TGTGCCAGCAGACCTAGCGGGGTGGAAGAGACCCAGTACTTC | CASRPSGVEETQYF
TRBJ2-2 | TRBV24-1 | TRBD2 | - | TGTGCCACTGGAGGACTAGCGGAGAACACCGGGGAGCTGTTTTTT | CATGGLAENTGELFF
TRBJ1-1 | TRBV12-3/TRBV12-4 | - | - | TGTGCCAGCAGTCGACAGGAGTCCACTGAAGCTTTCTTT | CASSRQESTEAFF
TRBJ1-2 | TRBV5-1 | TRBD1 | few | TGCGCCAGCAGCTTCTCCGGGACAGGGGAAGTGGGTGGCTACACCTTC | CASSFSGTGEVGGYTF
TRBJ2-3 | TRBV20-1 | - | - | TGCAGTGCTACCTCCCCCCGCGGGGCCAACACAGATACGCAGTATTTT | CSATSPRGANTDTQYF
TRBJ2-3 | TRBV6-5 | TRBD2 | - | TGTGCCAGCAGTTATCCAGGGACTAGCGGGGGGGCCGTTTATACGCAGTATTTT | CASSYPGTSGGAVYTQYF
TRBJ2-3 | TRBV11-2 | - | few | TGTGCCAGCAGCACCGTAGGTACCACAGATACGCAGTATTTT | CASSTVGTTDTQYF
TRBJ1-1 | TRBV4-1 | - | few | TGCGCCAGCAGCCAAGATGCATTGACGAGAGAAGACACTGAAGCTTTCTTT | CASSQDALTREDTEAFF
TRBJ2-5 | TRBV7-2 | - | few | TGTGCCAGCAGCCCACAGGGGAGGCAAGAGACCCAGTACTTC | CASSPQGRQETQYF
TRBJ2-4 | TRBV15 | - | - | TGTGCCACCAGCAGAGATTACGGGGATCCCAAGTACTTC | CATSRDYGDPKYF
TRBJ2-5 | TRBV5-1 | - | many | TGCGCCAGCAGCTTGATCCCGACTCCGGAAGAGACCCAGTACTTC | CASSLIPTPEETQYF
TRBJ1-1 | TRBV7-9 | TRBD1 | - | TGTGCCAGCAGCCACGGGACAGGGGGAGACACTGAAGCTTTCTTT | CASSHGTGGDTEAFF
TRBJ1-1 | TRBV18 | - | few | TGTGCCAGCTCACCCACCGGATGGGGGGCAACTGAAGCTTTCTTT | CASSPTGWGATEAFF